The present T cell receptor beta chain was sequenced within a study of response to subunit inactivated influenza vaccine. One entry per CDR3 protein, called by TCRdb with MiXCR from the RT-PCR reads. The repertoire includes fewer than 400,000 distinct CDR3 sequences, 20% to 25% of them detected once, and approximately 10% sits in the top ten. This clonotype was seen only a few times. Antigen unknown. This CDR3 has 17 residues. The V end was cut by 5 bases, the J end by 0 bases, with 20 bases between. Germline values: CDR1 DFQATT, CDR2 SNEGSKA (reference sequence). Study findings and constraints: Each seasonal influenza vaccination recruits few new T cells, the authors suggested.

The source material was PBMCs from blood, sampled approximately 20 months after vaccination. The origin of this receptor is a man between 50 and 69 years old who received an inactivated influenza vaccine. The J gene is TRBJ1-3, the V gene TRBV20-1, with D perhaps matching TRBD1 (6 bases). This CDR3 reads CSARQMDRTVSGNTIYF. The CDR3 DNA reads TGCAGTGCTCGTCAAATGGACAGAACCGTCTCTGGAAACACCATATATTTT.